This T cell receptor beta chain was profiled in a study of radiation and T cells in renal cell carcinoma. Across the study: Nephrectomy followed 15 Gy stereotactic body radiation by 4 weeks.

Notes on the study in general: From baseline, blood top tumor clonotypes peaked at 2 weeks post-radiation. No pretreatment tumor biopsies were available for baseline clonotypes.

Assay used: immunoSEQ multiplex PCR; TCRdb lists only in-frame clones, some missing. The data hold about 120,000 clones, with around 82% observed a single time. V was pared by 3 bases and J by 8 bases, with 14 bases between. The CDR3 is 13 residues long. Germline V CDR1 and CDR2: SGDLS, YYNGEE. Time point denoted: blood 2 weeks post-SBRT. Treatment of the sample: 15 Gy SBRT to primary tumor, nephrectomy 4 weeks later. The tumor was a clear cell renal cell carcinoma. Comment on this clone: Its specificity is not known.

This material consisted of blood, taken from a patient whose treatment included radiotherapy and nephrectomy. The origin of this receptor is a man in his fifties with renal cell carcinoma. V gene TRBV9 combines with J gene TRBJ1-2; TRBD1 is a possible D gene (6 bases). The CDR3 protein is CASSGTGNGGYTF. CDR3 sequence (DNA): TGTGCCAGCAGCGGTACAGGGAATGGCGGCTACACCTTC.